This TCR beta chain originates from a study of cytomegalovirus exposure and HLA in healthy donors. The germline V and J ends were trimmed by 7 bases and 4 bases, with 7 bases remaining between them. Germline V gives CDR1 LNHDA, CDR2 SQIVND (reference sequence). The CDR3 spans 11 residues. With 60 Vbeta and 13 Jbeta primers, the PCR was carried out. The data were produced by immunoSEQ multiplex PCR, yet TCRdb's version contains in-frame clones alone and is incomplete. Among about 120,000 clones listed, about 80% were seen once. The sample comprised PBMCs. This TCR was recovered from a man between 25 and 39 years old in good health and CMV-seronegative. The genes are TRBV19 and TRBJ1-1; D is undetermined. The CDR3 DNA follows: TGTGCCAGTATGACATCCACTGAAGCTTTCTTT. Translated, it gives CASMTSTEAFF. The full variable domain, in which reference TRBV19 and TRBJ1-1 provide the parts outside the CDR3, is DGGITQSPKYLFRKEGQNVTLSCEQNLNHDAMYWYRQDPGQGLRLIYYSQIVNDFQKGDIAEGYSVSREKKESFPLTVTSAQKNPTAFYLCASMTSTEAFFGQGTRLTVV.